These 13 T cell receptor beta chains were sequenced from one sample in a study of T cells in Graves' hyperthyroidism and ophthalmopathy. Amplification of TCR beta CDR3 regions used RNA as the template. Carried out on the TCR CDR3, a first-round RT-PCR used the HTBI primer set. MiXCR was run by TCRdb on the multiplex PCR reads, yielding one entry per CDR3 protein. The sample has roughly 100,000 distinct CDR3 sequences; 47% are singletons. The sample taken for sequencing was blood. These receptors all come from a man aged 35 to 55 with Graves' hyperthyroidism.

Here the CDR3 reads CASGPETGISTEAFF. The CDR3 nucleotides read TGTGCCAGCGGCCCCGAGACAGGGATCTCCACTGAAGCTTTCTTC. The chain recombines TRBV7-6 with TRBJ2-1; 7 nucleotides match TRBD1. Germline CDR1 reads SGHVS; CDR2 reads FNYEAQ. V lost 8 bases to trimming and J lost 16 bases; unmatched junction nucleotides: 23. The CDR3 spans 15 residues.

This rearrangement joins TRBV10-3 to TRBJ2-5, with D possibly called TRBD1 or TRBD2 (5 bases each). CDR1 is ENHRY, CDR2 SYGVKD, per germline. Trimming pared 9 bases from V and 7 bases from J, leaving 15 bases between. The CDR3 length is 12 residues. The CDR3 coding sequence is TGTGCCATTCCCGGGGCCAAGACGACCCAGTACTTC. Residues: CAIPGAKTTQYF.

CDR3 DNA: TGTGCCATCAGTGATCGGTCGGACAGCAATTGGTTTGGCTACACCTTC. It translates to CAISDRSDSNWFGYTF. The chain uses TRBV10-3 and TRBJ1-2; possibly TRBD1 for D (6 bases). The CDR3 consists of 16 residues. Trimming shortened V by 3 bases and J by 7 bases, and 21 bases separated the two germline ends. Per the germline V gene, CDR1 is ENHRY and CDR2 is SYGVKD.

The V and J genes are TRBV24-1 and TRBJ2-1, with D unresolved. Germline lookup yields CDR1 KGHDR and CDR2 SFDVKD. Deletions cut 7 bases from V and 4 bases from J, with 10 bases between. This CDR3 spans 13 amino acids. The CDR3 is CATSRSSYNEQFF. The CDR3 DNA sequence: TGTGCCACCAGCAGGAGTTCATACAATGAGCAGTTCTTC.

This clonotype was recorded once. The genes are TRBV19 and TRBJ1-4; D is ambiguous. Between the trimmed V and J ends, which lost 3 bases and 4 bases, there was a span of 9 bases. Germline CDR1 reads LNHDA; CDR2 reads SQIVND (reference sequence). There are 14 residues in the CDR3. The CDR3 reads CASSIGRINEKLFF. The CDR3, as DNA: TGTGCCAGTAGTATTGGGCGGATTAATGAAAAACTGTTTTTT.

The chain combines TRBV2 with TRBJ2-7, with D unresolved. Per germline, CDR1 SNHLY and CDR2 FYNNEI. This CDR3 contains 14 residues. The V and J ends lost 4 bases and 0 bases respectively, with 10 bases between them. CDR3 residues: CASSVQQLSYEQYF. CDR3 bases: TGTGCCAGCAGTGTTCAGCAGCTCTCCTACGAGCAGTACTTC. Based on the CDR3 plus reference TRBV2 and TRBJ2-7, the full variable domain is EPEVTQTPSHQVTQMGQEVILRCVPISNHLYFYWYRQILGQKVEFLVSFYNNEISEKSEIFDDQFSVERPDGSNFTLKIRSTKLEDSAMYFCASSVQQLSYEQYFGPGTRLTVT.

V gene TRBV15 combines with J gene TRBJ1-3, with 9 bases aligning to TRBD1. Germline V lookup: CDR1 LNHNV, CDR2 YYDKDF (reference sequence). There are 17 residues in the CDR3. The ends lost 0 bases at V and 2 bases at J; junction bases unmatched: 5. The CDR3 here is CATSRDYGDRAGNTIYF. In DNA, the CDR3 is TGTGCCACCAGCAGAGATTATGGGGACAGGGCTGGAAACACCATATATTTT.

The CDR3 DNA is TGTGCCAGCAGCTCGCGACAGGGTACGGGAAACACCATATATTTT. It yields the protein CASSSRQGTGNTIYF. The chain has TRBV7-9 and TRBJ1-3, with 7 nucleotides matching TRBD1. V was clipped by 4 bases and J by 4 bases; unmatched bases: 7. The CDR3 is 15 amino acids. The V gene's germline CDR1 is SEHNR and CDR2 FQNEAQ (reference sequence).

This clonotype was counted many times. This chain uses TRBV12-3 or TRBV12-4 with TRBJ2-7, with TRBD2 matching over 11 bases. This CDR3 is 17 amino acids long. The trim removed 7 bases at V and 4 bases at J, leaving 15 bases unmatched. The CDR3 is CASTRGSGGAWTYEQYF. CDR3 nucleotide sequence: TGTGCCAGCACCCGGGGTAGCGGGGGGGCTTGGACTTACGAGCAGTACTTC.

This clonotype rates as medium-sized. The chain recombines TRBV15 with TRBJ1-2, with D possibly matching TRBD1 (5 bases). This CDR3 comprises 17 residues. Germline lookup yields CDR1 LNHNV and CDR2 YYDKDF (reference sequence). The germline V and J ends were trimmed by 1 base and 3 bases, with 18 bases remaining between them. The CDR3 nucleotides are TGTGCCACCAGCAGAGTCGGGGAGGGGCCCGGATACTATGGCTACACCTTC. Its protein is CATSRVGEGPGYYGYTF. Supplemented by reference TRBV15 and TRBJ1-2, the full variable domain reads DAMVIQNPRYQVTQFGKPVTLSCSQTLNHNVMYWYQQKSSQAPKLLFHYYDKDFNNEADTPDNFQSRRPNTSFCFLDIRSPGLGDTAMYLCATSRVGEGPGYYGYTFGSGTRLTVV.

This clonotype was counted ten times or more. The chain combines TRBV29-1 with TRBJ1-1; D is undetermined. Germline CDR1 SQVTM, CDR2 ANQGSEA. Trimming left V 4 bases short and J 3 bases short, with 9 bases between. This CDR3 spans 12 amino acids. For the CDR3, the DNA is TGCAGCGTTGGGTCCGGGGACACTGAAGCTTTCTTT. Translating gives CSVGSGDTEAFF.

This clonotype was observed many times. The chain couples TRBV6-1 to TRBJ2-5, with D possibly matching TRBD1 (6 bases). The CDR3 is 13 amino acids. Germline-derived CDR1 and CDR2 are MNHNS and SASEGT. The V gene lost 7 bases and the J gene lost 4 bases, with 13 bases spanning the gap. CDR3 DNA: TGTGCCAGCACCCAGGGGTGGAGAGAGACCCAGTACTTC. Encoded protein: CASTQGWRETQYF.

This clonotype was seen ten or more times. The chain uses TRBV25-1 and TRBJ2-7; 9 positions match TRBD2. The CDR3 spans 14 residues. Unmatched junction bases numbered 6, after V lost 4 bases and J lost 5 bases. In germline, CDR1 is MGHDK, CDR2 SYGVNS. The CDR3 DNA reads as TGTGCCAGCAGTGCGATAGCGGGAGACCACGAGCAGTACTTC. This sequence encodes CASSAIAGDHEQYF.